This T cell receptor (beta chain) was identified during a study of OX40 agonist ivuxolimab in advanced cancers. This CDR3 is built from 11 residues. With 3 bases removed from V and 8 bases from J, the gap between germline ends came to 7 bases. Per the germline V gene, CDR1 is MNHEY and CDR2 is SVGAGI. Libraries were prepared by immunoSEQ multiplex PCR; TCRdb keeps only in-frame clonotypes and omits some of them. The table includes around 77,000 clones, roughly nine tenths detected once. The chain employs TRBV6-5 and TRBJ1-1; TRBD1 is a possible D gene (5 bases). This receptor was identified in an adult with an advanced solid tumor such as melanoma, head and neck, liver or kidney cancer. The specimen comprised CD4+ or CD8+ T cells sorted from blood, sampled in a trial of the OX40 agonist ivuxolimab. The CDR3 region has the DNA TGTGCCAGCAGTTATGCAGGGGAAGCTTTCTTT. Protein product: CASSYAGEAFF.